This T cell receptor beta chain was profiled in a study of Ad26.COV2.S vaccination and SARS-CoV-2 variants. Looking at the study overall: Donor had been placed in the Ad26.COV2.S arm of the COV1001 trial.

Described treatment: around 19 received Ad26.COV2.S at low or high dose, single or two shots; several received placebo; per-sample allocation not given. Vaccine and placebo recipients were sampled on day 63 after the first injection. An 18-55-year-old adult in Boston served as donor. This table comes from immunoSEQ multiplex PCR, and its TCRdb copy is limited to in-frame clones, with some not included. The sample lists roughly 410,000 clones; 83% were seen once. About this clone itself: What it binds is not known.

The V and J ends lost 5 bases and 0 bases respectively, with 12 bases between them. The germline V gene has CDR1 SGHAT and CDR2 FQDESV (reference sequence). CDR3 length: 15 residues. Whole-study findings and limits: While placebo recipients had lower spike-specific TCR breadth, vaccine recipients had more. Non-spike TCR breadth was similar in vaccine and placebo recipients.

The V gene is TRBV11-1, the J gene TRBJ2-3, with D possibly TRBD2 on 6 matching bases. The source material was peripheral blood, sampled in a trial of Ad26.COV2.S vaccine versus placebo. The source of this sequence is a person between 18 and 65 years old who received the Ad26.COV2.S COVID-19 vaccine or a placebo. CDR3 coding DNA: TGTGCCAGCAGCGCAGGGACTGCTAGCACAGATACGCAGTATTTT. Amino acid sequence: CASSAGTASTDTQYF.